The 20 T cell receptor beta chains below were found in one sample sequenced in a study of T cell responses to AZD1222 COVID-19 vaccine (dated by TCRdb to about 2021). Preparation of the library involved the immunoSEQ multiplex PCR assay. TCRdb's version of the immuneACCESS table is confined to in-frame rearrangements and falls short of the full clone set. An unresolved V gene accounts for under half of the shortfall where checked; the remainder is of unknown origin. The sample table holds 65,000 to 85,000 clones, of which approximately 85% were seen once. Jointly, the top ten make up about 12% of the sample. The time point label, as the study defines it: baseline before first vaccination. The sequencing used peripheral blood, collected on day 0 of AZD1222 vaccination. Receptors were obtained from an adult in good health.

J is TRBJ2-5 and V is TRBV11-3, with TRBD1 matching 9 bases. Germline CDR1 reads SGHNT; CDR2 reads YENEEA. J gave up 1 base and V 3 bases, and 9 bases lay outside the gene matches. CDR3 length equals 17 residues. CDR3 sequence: CASSFRDRVKLQETQYF. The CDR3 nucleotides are TGTGCCAGCAGCTTCCGGGACAGGGTGAAACTCCAAGAGACCCAGTACTTC.

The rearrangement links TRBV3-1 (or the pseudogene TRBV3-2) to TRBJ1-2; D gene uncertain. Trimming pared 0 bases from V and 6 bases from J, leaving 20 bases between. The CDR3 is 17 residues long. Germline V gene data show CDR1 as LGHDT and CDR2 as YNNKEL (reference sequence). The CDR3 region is CASSQDQSGVGLNGYTF. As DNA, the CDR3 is TGTGCCAGCAGCCAAGATCAGAGTGGCGTAGGGTTGAATGGCTACACCTTC.

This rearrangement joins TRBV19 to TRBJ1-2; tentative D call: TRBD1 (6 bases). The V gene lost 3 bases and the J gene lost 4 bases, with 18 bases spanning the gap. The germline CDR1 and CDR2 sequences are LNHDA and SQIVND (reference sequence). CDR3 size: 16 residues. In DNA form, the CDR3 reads TGTGCCAGTAGTATTCCCCGGACAGTAAATCTCTATGGCTACACCTTC. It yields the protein CASSIPRTVNLYGYTF.

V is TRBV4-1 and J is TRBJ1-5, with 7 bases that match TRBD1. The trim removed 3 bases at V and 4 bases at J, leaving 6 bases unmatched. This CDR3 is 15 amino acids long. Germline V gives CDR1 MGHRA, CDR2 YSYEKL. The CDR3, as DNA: TGCGCCAGCAGCCATGAGGACAGGTGGAATCAGCCCCAGCATTTT. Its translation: CASSHEDRWNQPQHF.

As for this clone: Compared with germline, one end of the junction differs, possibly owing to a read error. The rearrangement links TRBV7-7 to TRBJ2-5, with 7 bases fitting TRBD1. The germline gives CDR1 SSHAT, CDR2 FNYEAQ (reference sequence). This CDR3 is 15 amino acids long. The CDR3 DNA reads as TGTGCTAGCAGCTTAGGGGTAGGGACAGTGCAGACCCAGTACTTC. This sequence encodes CASSLGVGTVQTQYF.

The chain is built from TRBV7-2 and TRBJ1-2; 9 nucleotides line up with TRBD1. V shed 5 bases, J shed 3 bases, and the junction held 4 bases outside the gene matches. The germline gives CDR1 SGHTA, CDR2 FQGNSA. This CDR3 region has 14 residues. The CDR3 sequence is CASSMDRGDYGYTF. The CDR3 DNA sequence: TGTGCCAGCAGCATGGACAGGGGAGACTATGGCTACACCTTC.

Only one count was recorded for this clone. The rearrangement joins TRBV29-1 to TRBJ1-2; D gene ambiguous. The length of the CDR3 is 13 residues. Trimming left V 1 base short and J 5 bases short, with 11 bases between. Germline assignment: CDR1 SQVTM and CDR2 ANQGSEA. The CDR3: CSVEGAFGYGYTF. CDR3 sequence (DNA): TGCAGCGTTGAAGGCGCATTTGGTTATGGCTACACCTTC.

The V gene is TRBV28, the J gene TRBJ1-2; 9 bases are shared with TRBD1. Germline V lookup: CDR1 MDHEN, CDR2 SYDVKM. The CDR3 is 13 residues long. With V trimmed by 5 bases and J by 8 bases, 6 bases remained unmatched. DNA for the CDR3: TGTGCCAGCAGTCGCGACAGGGGGAGAGGCTACACCTTC. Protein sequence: CASSRDRGRGYTF.

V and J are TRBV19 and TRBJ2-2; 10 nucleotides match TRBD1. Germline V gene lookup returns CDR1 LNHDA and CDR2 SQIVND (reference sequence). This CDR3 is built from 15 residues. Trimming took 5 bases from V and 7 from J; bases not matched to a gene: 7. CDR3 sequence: CASSADRGFGGELFF. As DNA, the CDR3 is TGTGCCAGTAGTGCGGACAGGGGGTTTGGCGGGGAGCTGTTTTTT.

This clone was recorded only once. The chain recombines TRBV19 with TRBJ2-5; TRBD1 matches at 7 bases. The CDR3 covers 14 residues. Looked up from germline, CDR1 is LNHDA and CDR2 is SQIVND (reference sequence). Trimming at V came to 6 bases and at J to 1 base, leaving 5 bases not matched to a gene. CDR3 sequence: CASSPDRSQETQYF. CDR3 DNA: TGTGCCAGTAGCCCGGACAGGTCCCAAGAGACCCAGTACTTC.

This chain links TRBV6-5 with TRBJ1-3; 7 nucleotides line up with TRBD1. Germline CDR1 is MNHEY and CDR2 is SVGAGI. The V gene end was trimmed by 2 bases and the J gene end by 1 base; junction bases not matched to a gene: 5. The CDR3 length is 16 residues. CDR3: CASSYQGGWSGNTIYF. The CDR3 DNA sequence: TGTGCCAGCAGTTACCAGGGGGGGTGGTCTGGAAACACCATATATTTT.

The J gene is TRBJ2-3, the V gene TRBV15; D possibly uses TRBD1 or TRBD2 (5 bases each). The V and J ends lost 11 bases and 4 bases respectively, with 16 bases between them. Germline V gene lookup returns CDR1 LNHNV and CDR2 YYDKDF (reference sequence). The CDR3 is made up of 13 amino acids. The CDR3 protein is CAVGTRAADTQYF. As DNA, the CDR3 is TGTGCCGTGGGGACCCGGGCGGCAGATACGCAGTATTTT.

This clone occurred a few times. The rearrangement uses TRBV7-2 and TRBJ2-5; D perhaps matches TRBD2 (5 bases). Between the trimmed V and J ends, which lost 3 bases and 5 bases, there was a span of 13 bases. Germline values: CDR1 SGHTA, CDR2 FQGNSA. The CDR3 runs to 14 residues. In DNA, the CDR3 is TGTGCCAGCAGCTTCCAGTCGGGCGGGGAGACCCAGTACTTC. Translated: CASSFQSGGETQYF.

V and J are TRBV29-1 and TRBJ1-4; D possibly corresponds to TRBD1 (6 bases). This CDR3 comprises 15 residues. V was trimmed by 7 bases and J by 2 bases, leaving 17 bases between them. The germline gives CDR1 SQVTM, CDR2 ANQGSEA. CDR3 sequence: CSGGMGGATNEKLFF. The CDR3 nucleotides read TGCAGCGGAGGGATGGGGGGCGCGACTAATGAAAAACTGTTTTTT.

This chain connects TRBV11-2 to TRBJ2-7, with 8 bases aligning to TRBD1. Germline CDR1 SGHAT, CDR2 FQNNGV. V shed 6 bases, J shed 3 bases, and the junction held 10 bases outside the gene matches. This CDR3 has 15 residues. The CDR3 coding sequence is TGTGCCAGCAGTTCCGGGACAGGATTTTTCTACGAGCAGTACTTC. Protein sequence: CASSSGTGFFYEQYF.

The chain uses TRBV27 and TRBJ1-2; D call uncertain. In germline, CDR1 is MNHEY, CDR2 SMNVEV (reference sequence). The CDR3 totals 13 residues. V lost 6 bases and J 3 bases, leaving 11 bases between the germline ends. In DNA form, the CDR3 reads TGTGCCAGCAGGGCCCCTCAGGACTATGGCTACACCTTC. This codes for CASRAPQDYGYTF.

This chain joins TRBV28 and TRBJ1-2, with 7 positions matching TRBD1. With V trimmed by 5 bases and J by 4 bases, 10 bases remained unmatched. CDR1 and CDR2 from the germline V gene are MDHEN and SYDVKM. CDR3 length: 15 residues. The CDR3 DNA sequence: TGTGCCAGCAGTACCGGCGGAGGGGGCGCCTATGGCTACACCTTC. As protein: CASSTGGGGAYGYTF.

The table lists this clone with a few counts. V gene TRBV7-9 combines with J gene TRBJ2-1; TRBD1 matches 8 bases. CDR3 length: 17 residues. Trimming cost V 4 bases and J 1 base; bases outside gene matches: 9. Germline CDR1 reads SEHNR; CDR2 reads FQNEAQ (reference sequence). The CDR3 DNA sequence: TGTGCCAGCAGCTGGACCGGACAGGGAATGTCCTACAATGAGCAGTTCTTC. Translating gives CASSWTGQGMSYNEQFF.

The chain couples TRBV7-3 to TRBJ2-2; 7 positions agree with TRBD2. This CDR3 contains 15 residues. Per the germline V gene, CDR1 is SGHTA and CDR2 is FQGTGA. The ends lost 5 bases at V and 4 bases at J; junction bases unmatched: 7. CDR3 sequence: CASSLSGGSTGELFF. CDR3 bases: TGTGCCAGCAGCCTATCGGGGGGAAGCACCGGGGAGCTGTTTTTT.

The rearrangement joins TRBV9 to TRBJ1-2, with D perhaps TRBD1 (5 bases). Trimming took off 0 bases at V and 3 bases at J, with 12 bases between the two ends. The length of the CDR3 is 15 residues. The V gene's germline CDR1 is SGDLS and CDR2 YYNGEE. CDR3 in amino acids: CASSVAFGGDYGYTF. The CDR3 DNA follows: TGTGCCAGCAGCGTAGCTTTTGGGGGAGACTATGGCTACACCTTC. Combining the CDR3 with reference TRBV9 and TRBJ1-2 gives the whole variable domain DSGVTQTPKHLITATGQRVTLRCSPRSGDLSVYWYQQSLDQGLQFLIQYYNGEERAKGNILERFSAQQFPDLHSELNLSSLELGDSALYFCASSVAFGGDYGYTFGSGTRLTVV.